The entry below describes one T cell receptor beta chain. Its antigen is not identified. The data derive from a study of shared clonotypes between healthy human individuals. Whole-study context: Samples came from two female and a few male donors aged 18 to 49. Study outcomes and limitations: Clonotypes shared by all four donors outscored non-shared clonotypes in generation probability.

Terminally differentiated effector memory CD45RA+ cells were left out of the naive CD8 fraction, which was CD45RO-negative and positively selected for CCR7. Healthy adults negative for HIV, lacking recent acute infections or vaccinations, served as donors. The CDR3 spans 15 residues. J was trimmed by 4 bases and V by 1 base; bases with no gene match: 7. CDR1 SGHRS and CDR2 YFSETQ come from the germline V gene. Each subset's genomic DNA was split evenly across several immunoSEQ plates. The table came from immunoSEQ multiplex PCR; TCRdb's copy has only in-frame clones and leaves some out. The table lists around 1.9 million clones, about 93% of them singletons.

V gene TRBV5-1 combines with J gene TRBJ1-2; 7 bases match TRBD1. The TCR sequence derives from a man between 18 and 29 years old in good health. Some clones in this sample may be carry-over from other donors' samples. Sequencing input: naive CD8+ T cells from PBMCs. CDR3 amino acids: CASSLRTGSLYGYTF. In nucleotides, the CDR3 is TGCGCCAGCAGCTTGAGGACAGGCTCCCTCTATGGCTACACCTTC. Using reference TRBV5-1 and TRBJ1-2 for the parts outside the CDR3, the full variable domain is KAGVTQTPRYLIKTRGQQVTLSCSPISGHRSVSWYQQTPGQGLQFLFEYFSETQRNKGNFPGRFSGRQFSNSRSEMNVSTLELGDSALYLCASSLRTGSLYGYTFGSGTRLTVV.